What follows are 15 T cell receptor beta chains derived from one specimen sequenced in a study of T cells in Graves' hyperthyroidism and ophthalmopathy (dated by TCRdb to the late 2010s). Receptors were amplified or captured by multiplex PCR. The instrument was an Illumina HiSeq 2000. Amplification of TCR beta CDR3 regions was carried out from RNA transcripts. A first-round RT-PCR of the TCR CDR3 used the HTBI primer set with the Qiagen OneStep RT-PCR kit. TCRdb trimmed public reads at Q25 via fastp, called clones via MiXCR and kept in-frame beta chains. Rows with one shared CDR3 protein collapse into an entry with the most common genes and DNA. This sample comprises about 380,000 distinct CDR3 sequences, about 14% of them detected only once. The top ten clonotypes cover around 20% of the sample. The specimen sequenced was blood. These receptors were obtained from a woman in her 30s with Graves' ophthalmopathy.

In this sample, this clonotype turned up a few times. J is TRBJ1-2 and V is TRBV7-9; tentatively, D is TRBD1 (6 bases). Germline CDR1 reads SEHNR; CDR2 reads FQNEAQ (reference sequence). V gave up 6 bases and J gave up 6 bases, with 20 bases separating them. The CDR3 consists of 15 residues. CDR3 in amino acids: CASRKTGGVGNGYTF. CDR3 DNA sequence: TGTGCCAGCAGAAAAACTGGGGGCGTGGGGAATGGCTACACCTTC.

The V and J genes are TRBV15 and TRBJ2-7; 8 nucleotides agree with TRBD2. V gave up 1 base and J gave up 5 bases; unmatched junction bases: 7. CDR3 length equals 15 residues. Per the germline V gene, CDR1 is LNHNV and CDR2 is YYDKDF (reference sequence). The CDR3 DNA reads TGTGCCACCAGCAGAGTTGGTAGCGGGACCCACGAGCAGTACTTC. This encodes CATSRVGSGTHEQYF.

This chain uses TRBV12-3 or TRBV12-4 with TRBJ2-1, with a weak D call TRBD1 (5 bases). The CDR3 totals 15 residues. The ends were cut back, 6 bases at V and 7 bases at J, with 19 bases in the middle. CDR3 DNA sequence: TGTGCCAGCAGCCCAGGGCCTAGTGGTTTTAATGAGCAGTTCTTC. Translation: CASSPGPSGFNEQFF.

This clonotype was detected a few times. This chain joins TRBV20-1 and TRBJ1-2; D unclear. Per the germline V gene, CDR1 is DFQATT and CDR2 is SNEGSKA (reference sequence). This CDR3 spans 14 amino acids. Deletions cut 5 bases from V and 8 bases from J, with 21 bases between. CDR3: CSALRGLAIRGYTF. The DNA for the CDR3 is TGCAGTGCTCTCCGAGGTCTGGCTATCCGGGGCTACACCTTC.

This clonotype was detected only a few times. The genes are TRBV6-4 and TRBJ2-1; D may correspond to TRBD1 or TRBD2 (5 bases each). This CDR3 comprises 16 residues. Germline lookup yields CDR1 MRHNA and CDR2 SNTAGT. Trimming removed 0 bases at V and 2 bases at J, with 11 bases between. Here the CDR3 DNA reads TGTGCCAGCAGTGACTCGAGGGGTAGCACCTACAATGAGCAGTTCTTC. Translation gives CASSDSRGSTYNEQFF.

This rearrangement joins TRBV9 to TRBJ2-1; D gene uncertain. This CDR3 spans 13 amino acids. Germline-derived CDR1 and CDR2 are SGDLS and YYNGEE. V lost 1 base and J lost 5, with 7 bases in between. The CDR3 loop reads CASSVSTNNEQFF. The CDR3 DNA reads as TGTGCCAGCAGCGTAAGTACGAACAATGAGCAGTTCTTC. Drawing the rest from reference TRBV9 and TRBJ2-1, the complete variable domain is DSGVTQTPKHLITATGQRVTLRCSPRSGDLSVYWYQQSLDQGLQFLIQYYNGEERAKGNILERFSAQQFPDLHSELNLSSLELGDSALYFCASSVSTNNEQFFGPGTRLTVL.

Remarks on this clonotype: The junction does not match germline at one end; this may be a read error. The chain combines TRBV10-3 with TRBJ1-2; 8 bases map to TRBD1. There are 14 residues in the CDR3. Germline V gene sequence: CDR1 ENHRY, CDR2 SYGVKD. This chain's CDR3 is CASSYFGQGAGYTF. The CDR3 DNA is TGTGCCAGCAGTTACTTCGGGCAGGGGGCTGGCTACACCTTC.

This clonotype was counted ten times or more. The chain couples TRBV7-9 to TRBJ2-4; D is undetermined. Trimming stripped 5 bases from V and 5 bases from J, with 4 bases between. In germline, CDR1 is SEHNR, CDR2 FQNEAQ (reference sequence). This CDR3 region has 11 residues. The CDR3 DNA sequence: TGTGCCAGCAGCCCTCAAAACATTCAGTACTTC. It translates to CASSPQNIQYF.

This clonotype was detected many times. V usage is TRBV29-1 and J usage is TRBJ1-2; unclear D gene. The CDR3 length is 12 residues. Germline lookup yields CDR1 SQVTM and CDR2 ANQGSEA. V lost 3 bases, J lost 2 bases, and 7 bases lay in between. This CDR3 is CSVDRKNYGYTF. The DNA of the CDR3 is TGCAGCGTTGACAGAAAAAACTATGGCTACACCTTC.

At least ten counts were recorded for this clonotype. This chain connects TRBV18 to TRBJ1-2, with D possibly matching TRBD1 (5 bases). Trimming cost V 8 bases and J 6 bases, with 13 bases left between them. Germline V gene sequence: CDR1 KGHSH, CDR2 LQKENI. The CDR3 extends over 12 amino acids. The CDR3 is CASMAPGNGYTF. Written as DNA, the CDR3 is TGTGCCAGCATGGCCCCAGGGAATGGCTACACCTTC.

This clonotype showed up just a few times. The chain has TRBV14 and TRBJ1-1; D uncertain. V lost 4 bases, J lost 0 bases, and 6 bases lay in between. The V gene's germline CDR1 is SGHDN and CDR2 FVKESK. The CDR3 loop spans 13 amino acids. The CDR3: CASSRSMNTEAFF. CDR3 bases: TGTGCCAGCAGCCGCAGTATGAACACTGAAGCTTTCTTT.

This clonotype was detected many times. The V gene is TRBV11-3, the J gene TRBJ2-7, with D possibly being TRBD2 (5 bases). The V gene lost 3 bases and the J gene lost 5 bases, with 11 bases spanning the gap. The CDR3 has 13 amino acids. CDR1 SGHNT and CDR2 YENEEA come from the germline V gene. CDR3 in amino acids: CASSFRTGNEQYF. Here the CDR3 DNA reads TGTGCCAGCAGCTTTCGTACGGGAAACGAGCAGTACTTC.

On this clonotype itself: This sequence may be a read error, since a much larger clone differs from it by one base. J is TRBJ1-5 and V is TRBV4-3; no firm D call. This CDR3 comprises 15 residues. From germline, CDR1 is LGHNA and CDR2 YSLEER. CDR3 residues: CASSQDNLVGQAQHF. The CDR3 region has the DNA TGCGCCAGCAGCCAAGATAACTTAGTAGGTCAGGCCCAGCATTTT.

This clonotype was observed many times. V usage is TRBV7-8 and J usage is TRBJ1-1, with 7 bases that match TRBD1. CDR1 is SGHVS and CDR2 is FQNEAQ in the germline V gene. Trimming removed 0 bases from V and 0 bases from J; junction bases left unmatched: 7. This CDR3 comprises 17 residues. The CDR3 here is CASSLAQGPGVNTEAFF. In DNA form, the CDR3 reads TGTGCCAGCAGCTTAGCACAGGGGCCTGGGGTGAACACTGAAGCTTTCTTT.

This clonotype has just a few counts. This sequence joins TRBV19 and TRBJ1-2; TRBD1 matches at 9 bases. J lost 2 bases, V lost 10 bases, and 5 bases had no gene match. This CDR3 has 13 residues. The V gene's germline CDR1 is LNHDA and CDR2 SQIVND (reference sequence). The CDR3: CATPGTGNYGYTF. In DNA, the CDR3 is TGTGCCACCCCCGGGACAGGGAACTATGGCTACACCTTC.